Described below is a single T cell receptor beta chain sequence and its context. The CDR3 contains 15 residues. The germline V gene encodes CDR1 SGHVS and CDR2 FQNEAQ. V was clipped by 5 bases and J by 4 bases, with 15 bases between them. Profiling relied on immunoSEQ multiplex PCR, and the TCRdb table lists in-frame clones only, not all of them. This table has around 190,000 clones, about 88% appearing once. This entry is derived from a study of blood T cell repertoires in COVID-19. The sequencing sample was made of PBMCs or T cells enriched from blood (not recorded which). The chain uses TRBV7-8 and TRBJ1-3; D gene unclear. This receptor was obtained from a woman in her thirties who had recovered from COVID-19. CDR3 protein: CASSPLGRAGNTIYF. The DNA for the CDR3 is TGTGCCAGCAGCCCATTAGGGAGGGCCGGAAACACCATATATTTT.